Presented here are 26 T cell receptor beta chains from one specimen sequenced in a study of blood T cells in healthy people across ages. Using a J-beta primer mix together with a sample-barcoded 5' primer, a second PCR was run for roughly 7 to 12 cycles. In TCRdb, the 5' RACE reads were re-called with MiXCR into one record per CDR3 protein. The table has over 1,200,000 distinct CDR3 sequences, 45% to 70% seen once; the top ten hold approximately 7%. Material: blood. The receptor set was obtained from a man between 18 and 29 years old in good health.

The chain recombines TRBV7-9 with TRBJ2-7; D is perhaps TRBD1 (5 bases). Germline V CDR1 and CDR2: SEHNR, FQNEAQ (reference sequence). V was trimmed by 5 bases and J by 0 bases, leaving 14 bases between them. This CDR3 has 15 amino acids. In DNA form, the CDR3 reads TGTGCCAGCAGCGAGGACACAACAAGCTCCTACGAGCAGTACTTC. Protein: CASSEDTTSSYEQYF.

The chain recombines TRBV28 with TRBJ2-7, with D possibly being TRBD2 (6 bases). The J call may be wrong; the DNA end is better matched by TRBJ2-5. Germline V gives CDR1 MDHEN, CDR2 SYDVKM. CDR3 size: 16 residues. This CDR3 reads CASSPLRLGSGETQYF. The DNA of the CDR3 is TGTGCCAGCAGTCCCTTAAGACTAGGAAGTGGCGAGACCCAGTACTTC.

The rearrangement joins TRBV18 to TRBJ2-7; 10 bases are shared with TRBD1. Germline V gives CDR1 KGHSH, CDR2 LQKENI. The CDR3 has 16 amino acids. With V trimmed by 5 bases and J by 1 base, 8 bases remained unmatched. As DNA, the CDR3 is TGTGCCAGCTCATCGCGGACAGGGGGATCGTCCTACGAGCAGTACTTC. Protein sequence: CASSSRTGGSSYEQYF.

The chain employs TRBV2 and TRBJ2-5, with D unresolved. The CDR3 loop spans 12 amino acids. The V end lost 2 bases, the J end lost 2 bases, and 3 bases lay between the germline ends. Germline assignment: CDR1 SNHLY and CDR2 FYNNEI. CDR3 loop: CASSERQETQYF. The CDR3 DNA sequence: TGTGCCAGCAGTGAACGGCAAGAGACCCAGTACTTC.

V and J are TRBV12-3 or TRBV12-4 and TRBJ2-7, with TRBD2 matching 11 bases. The J call may be faulty, since TRBJ2-5 better matches the DNA end. The CDR3 sequence is 15 residues long. The CDR3 sequence: CASSSFGLAGETQYF. The CDR3 region has the DNA TGTGCCAGCAGTTCTTTTGGACTAGCGGGCGAGACCCAGTACTTC.

This clonotype appeared a few times. The chain recombines TRBV7-2 with TRBJ2-6; D gene ambiguous. The CDR3 is 15 residues long. Germline V lookup: CDR1 SGHTA, CDR2 FQGNSA. V lost 4 bases to trimming and J lost 0 bases, with 7 bases between them. The CDR3 DNA reads TGTGCCAGCAGCTCAGATGTCTCTGGGGCCAACGTCCTGACTTTC. Protein: CASSSDVSGANVLTF.

J is TRBJ2-5 and V is TRBV9, with TRBD2 matching 7 bases. Germline CDR1 is SGDLS and CDR2 is YYNGEE. The CDR3 has 15 residues. With 4 bases clipped from V and 4 bases from J, the junction kept 10 bases outside the gene matches. The chain's CDR3 is CASSPSGNLPETQYF. In DNA form, the CDR3 reads TGTGCCAGCAGCCCTAGCGGAAACCTTCCAGAGACCCAGTACTTC.

This clonotype was seen a few times. The chain employs TRBV4-1 and TRBJ2-7; D remains unclear. Germline V gene lookup returns CDR1 MGHRA and CDR2 YSYEKL. V lost 0 bases and J 3 bases, leaving 12 bases between the germline ends. The CDR3 is 15 residues long. The CDR3 region is CASSQDIRIFYEQYF. CDR3 sequence (DNA): TGCGCCAGCAGCCAAGATATCCGGATCTTCTACGAGCAGTACTTC.

On this clonotype itself: At one boundary the junction diverges from the germline segment, which might be a read error. The chain is built from TRBV29-1 and TRBJ1-1; D might be TRBD1 (5 bases). Germline CDR1 reads SQVTM; CDR2 reads ANQGSEA. The CDR3 is 13 residues long. DNA of the CDR3: TGCAGCGTTTCCCGATCTAAGGACACCGAAGCTTTCTTT. Protein product: CSVSRSKDTEAFF.

This clonotype appeared a single time. The chain uses TRBV5-6 and TRBJ2-3, with D possibly being TRBD1 or TRBD2 (5 bases each). The V and J ends lost 2 bases and 5 bases respectively, with 21 bases between them. This CDR3 contains 17 residues. The germline V gene has CDR1 SGHDT and CDR2 YYEEEE. The CDR3 sequence: CASSFGPSLGVRDTQYF. CDR3 sequence (DNA): TGTGCCAGCAGCTTCGGGCCCTCCCTGGGGGTCAGAGATACGCAGTATTTT.

The chain combines TRBV19 with TRBJ2-7, with 10 nucleotides matching TRBD1. From germline, CDR1 is LNHDA and CDR2 SQIVND (reference sequence). Trimming at V came to 2 bases and at J to 4 bases, leaving 5 bases not matched to a gene. The CDR3 contains 15 residues. The CDR3 DNA sequence: TGTGCCAGTAGTATACAACCGGGACAGGGGTACGAGCAGTACTTC. Its translation is CASSIQPGQGYEQYF.

The CDR3 nucleotides read TGTGCCAGCAGCTTAGTAATCTGGCCAGATACGCAGTATTTT. Amino acids: CASSLVIWPDTQYF. J is TRBJ2-3 and V is TRBV11-2; no reliable D call. The V gene's germline CDR1 is SGHAT and CDR2 FQNNGV. CDR3 length equals 14 residues. V was clipped by 1 base and J by 4 bases, with 9 bases between them.

V usage is TRBV4-2 and J usage is TRBJ2-2, with 11 bases identical to TRBD2. Germline CDR1 LGHNA, CDR2 YNFKEQ. V was pared by 6 bases and J by 2 bases, with 8 bases of the junction left unmatched. The CDR3 spans 17 residues. The CDR3 DNA follows: TGTGCCAGCAGAGGGACTAGCGGTGTCCTTAACACCGGGGAGCTGTTTTTT. As protein: CASRGTSGVLNTGELFF.

Details on this clonotype: A much larger clone lies a single base off, so this may be a read error. This chain uses TRBV20-1 with TRBJ2-1; weak D call: TRBD2 (5 bases). CDR3 size: 13 residues. V shed 3 bases and J shed 0 bases, with 6 bases lying between them. The germline gives CDR1 DFQATT, CDR2 SNEGSKA (reference sequence). CDR3 sequence reads: CSASGNSYNEQFF. In DNA, the CDR3 is TGCAGTGCTAGCGGGAACTCCTACAATGAGCAGTTCTTC.

This chain uses TRBV7-9 with TRBJ2-3; either TRBD1 or TRBD2 may fit D (5 bases each). The CDR3 has 16 residues. The germline V and J ends were trimmed by 3 bases and 6 bases, with 19 bases remaining between them. CDR1 and CDR2 from the germline V gene are SEHNR and FQNEAQ (reference sequence). The CDR3 coding sequence is TGTGCCAGCAGCTTGGGGGACGACTCCTTAATGGATACGCAGTATTTT. Translating it yields CASSLGDDSLMDTQYF.

This clonotype was recorded a few times. The chain is built from TRBV10-3 and TRBJ2-2; the D is unclear. This CDR3 region has 14 residues. Trimming left V 5 bases short and J 2 bases short, with 9 bases between. The germline CDR1 and CDR2 sequences are ENHRY and SYGVKD. The CDR3 DNA follows: TGTGCCATCAGTACGACCAGTAACACCGGGGAGCTGTTTTTT. Its protein is CAISTTSNTGELFF.

This chain connects TRBV7-2 to TRBJ2-3, with TRBD1 matching over 8 bases. Germline assignment: CDR1 SGHTA and CDR2 FQGNSA. J was trimmed by 6 bases and V by 3 bases; bases with no gene match: 5. This CDR3 has 14 residues. The CDR3 sequence: CASSFRQGMDTQYF. The CDR3 DNA sequence: TGTGCCAGCAGCTTTCGACAGGGGATGGATACGCAGTATTTT.

Only a few counts were recorded for this clonotype. The rearrangement joins TRBV27 to TRBJ2-1; D remains unclear. CDR1 and CDR2 (germline): MNHEY, SMNVEV (reference sequence). V was trimmed by 7 bases and J by 5 bases, leaving 12 bases between them. This CDR3 comprises 13 residues. The chain's CDR3 is CASKRNGHNEQFF. The CDR3 DNA reads TGTGCCAGCAAGAGAAACGGACACAATGAGCAGTTCTTC.

This clonotype has a handful of counts. V and J are TRBV4-1 and TRBJ1-1; possibly TRBD1 for D (5 bases). The length of the CDR3 is 12 residues. Germline lookup yields CDR1 MGHRA and CDR2 YSYEKL. V dropped 0 bases and J dropped 7 bases, with 6 bases sitting between them. Here the CDR3 DNA reads TGCGCCAGCAGCCAAGAAGGGGATGAAGCTTTCTTT. Translated: CASSQEGDEAFF.

The J gene is TRBJ2-4, the V gene TRBV6-6, with 7 positions matching TRBD1. The junction had 3 bases not matched to a gene; V was cut back by 0 bases and J by 13 bases. The germline V gene has CDR1 MNHNY and CDR2 SVGAGI (reference sequence). This CDR3 has 12 amino acids. The CDR3 loop reads CASSYSRGQQYF. Here the CDR3 DNA reads TGTGCCAGCAGTTACTCCAGGGGACAGCAGTACTTC.

CDR3 amino acids: CSARDRGLLYEQYF. CDR3 in DNA: TGCAGTGCTAGAGATAGGGGTTTACTCTATGAGCAGTACTTC. The chain employs TRBV20-1 and TRBJ2-4; a weak D match, TRBD1 (5 bases). CDR1 is DFQATT and CDR2 is SNEGSKA in the germline V gene (reference sequence). The V end was cut by 0 bases, the J end by 13 bases, with 19 bases between. The CDR3 totals 14 residues.

This clonotype appeared many times. The chain employs TRBV9 and TRBJ2-7; D perhaps matches TRBD1 (5 bases). Deletions cut 0 bases from V and 6 bases from J, with 10 bases between. Germline lookup yields CDR1 SGDLS and CDR2 YYNGEE. CDR3 length: 13 residues. CDR3 bases: TGTGCCAGCAGCGTAGATACAGGCTCCGAGCAGTACTTC. It is translated as CASSVDTGSEQYF.

The chain is built from TRBV5-1 and TRBJ2-7, with 10 positions matching TRBD1. The length of the CDR3 is 15 residues. The V gene's germline CDR1 is SGHRS and CDR2 YFSETQ. V gave up 3 bases and J gave up 5 bases; unmatched junction bases: 8. CDR3 in amino acids: CASSWRGQGDHEQYF. In nucleotides, the CDR3 is TGCGCCAGCAGCTGGAGAGGACAGGGGGACCACGAGCAGTACTTC.

The rearrangement uses TRBV7-2 and TRBJ1-4; D uncertain. CDR1 is SGHTA, CDR2 FQGNSA, per germline. Trimming cost V 3 bases and J 8 bases, with 25 bases left between them. The CDR3 runs 18 residues. The CDR3 DNA sequence: TGTGCCAGCAGCTTTGTGAAGAGTGAGGGCCTGGAGGGCGAAAAACTGTTTTTT. Encoded protein: CASSFVKSEGLEGEKLFF.

The chain has TRBV6-6 and TRBJ1-5; D unresolved. The V and J ends lost 6 bases and 6 bases respectively, with 12 bases between them. The CDR3 sequence is 13 residues long. Per germline, CDR1 MNHNY and CDR2 SVGAGI (reference sequence). In nucleotides, the CDR3 is TGTGCCAGCAGGGTAAGCCTGACTCAGCCCCAGCATTTT. Translated, it gives CASRVSLTQPQHF.

This chain connects TRBV4-1 to TRBJ2-6; no reliable D call. Germline CDR1 is MGHRA and CDR2 is YSYEKL. This CDR3 spans 15 amino acids. With 1 base removed from V and 4 bases from J, the gap between germline ends came to 8 bases. The CDR3 coding sequence is TGCGCCAGCAGCCAAGGGGTCCAGGGGGCCAACGTCCTGACTTTC. As protein: CASSQGVQGANVLTF.